A selection of T cell receptor beta chains follows, all from one sample in a study of blood T cells in healthy people across ages. TCRdb itself ran the 5' RACE reads through MiXCR, one entry per CDR3 protein. The repertoire consists of 1.5 million to 2 million distinct CDR3 sequences, with about 30% occurring once and the leading ten covering 7.7%. The sequencing input was blood. The source of these receptors is a woman aged 25 to 39 in good health. Both conserved end residues are part of each CDR3. The D gene is left open where the match is weak. Size is stated for part of the rows, as once, few or many counts, or as a class when the clone is expanded.

V: TRBV14
D: TRBD1
J: TRBJ2-7
size: -
CDR3: CASSPRPTDRGAEQYF
DNA: TGTGCCAGCAGCCCACGACCGACGGACAGGGGGGCCGAGCAGTACTTC

V: TRBV20-1
D: TRBD2
J: TRBJ2-7
size: -
CDR3: CSARATSGAYYEQYF
DNA: TGCAGTGCTAGGGCAACTAGCGGAGCCTACTACGAGCAGTACTTC

V: TRBV29-1
D: -
J: TRBJ1-2
size: -
CDR3: CSVERAGDNYGYTF
DNA: TGCAGCGTTGAGAGGGCAGGGGACAACTATGGCTACACCTTC

V: TRBV7-2
D: -
J: TRBJ1-1
size: -
CDR3: CASSLDGRRVGDTEAFF
DNA: TGTGCCAGCAGCTTAGATGGGAGGAGGGTTGGAGACACTGAAGCTTTCTTT

V: TRBV12-5
D: -
J: TRBJ2-1
size: -
CDR3: CASGPINNEQFF
DNA: TGTGCTAGTGGTCCGATTAACAATGAGCAGTTCTTC

V: TRBV3-1
D: -
J: TRBJ2-5
size: -
CDR3: CASSQGSPTIRQYF
DNA: TGTGCCAGCAGCCAAGGGAGCCCGACCATCCGGCAGTACTTC

V: TRBV4-1
D: -
J: TRBJ1-2
size: -
CDR3: CASSQVAGENYGYTF
DNA: TGCGCCAGCAGCCAAGTCGCAGGGGAGAACTATGGCTACACCTTC

V: TRBV7-9
D: -
J: TRBJ2-7
size: many
CDR3: CASSLAGEDQQYF
DNA: TGTGCCAGCAGCTTAGCGGGGGAGGATCAGCAGTACTTC

V: TRBV4-1
D: TRBD2
J: TRBJ2-5
size: few
CDR3: CASSQDWTRRETQYF
DNA: TGCGCCAGCAGCCAAGATTGGACTAGAAGAGAGACCCAGTACTTC

V: TRBV4-1
D: -
J: TRBJ2-4
size: -
CDR3: CASSQSETVYNEQYF
DNA: TGCGCCAGCAGCCAATCGGAGACCGTGTACAATGAGCAGTACTTC

V: TRBV6-5
D: -
J: TRBJ2-1
size: -
CDR3: CASSYSTALYNEQLF
DNA: TGTGCCAGCAGTTACTCCACCGCGCTCTACAATGAGCAGCTCTTC

V: TRBV20-1
D: TRBD1
J: TRBJ2-7
size: few
CDR3: CSASHRGREQYF
DNA: TGCAGTGCTTCCCACAGGGGACGCGAGCAGTACTTC

V: TRBV12-5
D: -
J: TRBJ2-7
size: -
CDR3: CASGPTYNEQYF
DNA: TGTGCTAGTGGTCCGACCTATAACGAGCAGTACTTC